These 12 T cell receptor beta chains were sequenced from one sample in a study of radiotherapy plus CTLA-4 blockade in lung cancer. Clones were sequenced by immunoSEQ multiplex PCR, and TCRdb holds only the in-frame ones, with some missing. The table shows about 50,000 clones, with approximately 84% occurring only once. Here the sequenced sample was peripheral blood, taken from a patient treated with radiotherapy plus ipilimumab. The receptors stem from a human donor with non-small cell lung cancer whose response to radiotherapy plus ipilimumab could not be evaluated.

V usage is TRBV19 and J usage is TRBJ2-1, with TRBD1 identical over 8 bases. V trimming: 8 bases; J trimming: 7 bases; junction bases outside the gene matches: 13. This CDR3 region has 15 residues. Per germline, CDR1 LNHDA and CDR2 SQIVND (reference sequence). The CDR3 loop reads CASEMGTGGINEQFF. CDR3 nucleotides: TGTGCCAGTGAAATGGGGACAGGAGGAATAAATGAGCAGTTCTTC.

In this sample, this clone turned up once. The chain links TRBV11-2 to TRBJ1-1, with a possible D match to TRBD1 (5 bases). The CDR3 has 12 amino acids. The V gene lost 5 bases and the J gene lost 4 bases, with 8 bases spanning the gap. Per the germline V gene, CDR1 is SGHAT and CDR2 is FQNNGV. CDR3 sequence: CASSPDSTEAFF. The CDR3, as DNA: TGTGCCAGCAGCCCCGACAGCACTGAAGCTTTCTTT.

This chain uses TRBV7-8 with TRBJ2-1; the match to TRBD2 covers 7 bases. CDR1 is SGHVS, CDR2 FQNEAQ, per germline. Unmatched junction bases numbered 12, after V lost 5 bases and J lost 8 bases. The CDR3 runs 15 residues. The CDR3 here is CASSVERDHGDEQFF. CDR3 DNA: TGTGCCAGCAGCGTCGAGCGGGACCACGGGGATGAGCAGTTCTTC.

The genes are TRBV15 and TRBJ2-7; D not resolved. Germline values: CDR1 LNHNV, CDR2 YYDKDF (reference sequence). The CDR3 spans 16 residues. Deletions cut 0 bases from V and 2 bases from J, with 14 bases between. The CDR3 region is CATSRDRYSLTYEQYF. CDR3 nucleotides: TGTGCCACCAGCAGAGATAGATACAGTTTGACCTACGAGCAGTACTTC.

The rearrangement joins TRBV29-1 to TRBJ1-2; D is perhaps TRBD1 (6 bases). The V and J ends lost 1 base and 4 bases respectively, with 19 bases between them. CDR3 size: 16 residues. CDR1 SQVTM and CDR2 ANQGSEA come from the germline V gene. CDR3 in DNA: TGCAGCGTTGAAGGCCTTTCGGGGGGCTCTTTCTATGGCTACACCTTC. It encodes CSVEGLSGGSFYGYTF. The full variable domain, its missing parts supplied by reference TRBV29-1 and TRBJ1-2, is SAVISQKPSRDICQRGTSLTIQCQVDSQVTMMFWYRQQPGQSLTLIATANQGSEATYESGFVIDKFPISRPNLTFSTLTVSNMSPEDSSIYLCSVEGLSGGSFYGYTFGSGTRLTVV.

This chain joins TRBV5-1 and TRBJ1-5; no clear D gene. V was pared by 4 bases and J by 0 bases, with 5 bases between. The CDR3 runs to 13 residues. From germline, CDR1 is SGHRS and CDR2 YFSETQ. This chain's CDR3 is CASSQFSNQPQHF. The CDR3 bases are TGCGCCAGCAGCCAGTTTAGCAATCAGCCCCAGCATTTT.

CDR3 sequence: CASSSFGQGATGELFF. The CDR3 nucleotides are TGTGCCAGCTCATCTTTCGGGCAGGGTGCAACCGGGGAGCTGTTTTTT. The V gene is TRBV18, the J gene TRBJ2-2, with D maybe TRBD1 (5 bases). Germline V lookup: CDR1 KGHSH, CDR2 LQKENI. The V gene lost 5 bases and the J gene lost 5 bases, with 18 bases spanning the gap. This CDR3 contains 16 residues.

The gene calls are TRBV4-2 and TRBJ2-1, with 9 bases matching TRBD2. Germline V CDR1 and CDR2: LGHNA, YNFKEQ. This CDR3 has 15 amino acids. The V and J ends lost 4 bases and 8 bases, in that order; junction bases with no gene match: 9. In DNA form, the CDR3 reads TGTGCCAGCAGCCTAGAGGCGGGAGGGCCCGATGAGCAGTTCTTC. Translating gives CASSLEAGGPDEQFF.

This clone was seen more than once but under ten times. CDR3 DNA sequence: TGTGCCAGCAGCTTAGGACAGGGGGCAGGAGCTTTCTTT. It is translated as CASSLGQGAGAFF. This sequence joins TRBV7-2 and TRBJ1-1; 10 positions agree with TRBD1. This CDR3 has 13 residues. Germline V gene data show CDR1 as SGHTA and CDR2 as FQGNSA. Germline trimming cut 1 base from V and 10 bases from J; bases unmatched to any gene: 3. The full variable domain, rest sourced from reference TRBV7-2 and TRBJ1-1, is GAGVSQSPSNKVTEKGKDVELRCDPISGHTALYWYRQSLGQGLEFLIYFQGNSAPDKSGLPSDRFSAERTGGSVSTLTIQRTQQEDSAVYLCASSLGQGAGAFFGQGTRLTVV.

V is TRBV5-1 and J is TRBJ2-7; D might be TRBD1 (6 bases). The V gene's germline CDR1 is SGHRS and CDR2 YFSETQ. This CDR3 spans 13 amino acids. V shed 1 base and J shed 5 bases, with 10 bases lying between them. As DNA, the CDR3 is TGCGCCAGCAGCTTGCAGGGGTTCAACGAGCAGTACTTC. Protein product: CASSLQGFNEQYF.

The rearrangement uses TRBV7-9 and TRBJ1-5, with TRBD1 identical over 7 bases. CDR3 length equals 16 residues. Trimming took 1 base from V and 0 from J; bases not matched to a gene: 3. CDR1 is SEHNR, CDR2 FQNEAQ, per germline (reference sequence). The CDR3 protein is CASSLVRTGSNQPQHF. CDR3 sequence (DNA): TGTGCCAGCAGCTTAGTCCGGACAGGTAGCAATCAGCCCCAGCATTTT.

The CDR3 DNA sequence: TGTGCCAGCAGCCCATACGGGGAGTCCGGGGAGCTGTTTTTT. This codes for CASSPYGESGELFF. This rearrangement joins TRBV11-2 to TRBJ2-2; D perhaps matches TRBD2 (5 bases). The CDR3 length is 14 residues. Germline-derived CDR1 and CDR2 are SGHAT and FQNNGV. Trimming took off 5 bases at V and 6 bases at J, with 13 bases between the two ends.